Each of the 5 T cell receptor beta chains below was sequenced from the same sample in a study of T cell responses to AZD1222 COVID-19 vaccine. This table comes from immunoSEQ multiplex PCR, and its TCRdb copy is limited to in-frame clones, with some not included. The table shows about 110,000 clones, with over 75% occurring only once. Source: peripheral blood, taken on day 0 of AZD1222 vaccination. Every receptor here comes from an adult in good health.

The CDR3 loop is CASSRDRRRGYTF. The CDR3 DNA follows: TGTGCCAGCAGTCGGGACCGCCGGCGGGGCTACACCTTC. This chain joins TRBV6-2 or TRBV6-3 and TRBJ1-2; TRBD1 is a possible D gene (5 bases). Trimming cost V 5 bases and J 8 bases, with 15 bases left between them. The CDR3 runs 13 residues. Germline CDR1 reads MNHEY; CDR2 reads SVGEGT.

This chain uses TRBV15 with TRBJ1-1; D is unclear. Germline lookup yields CDR1 LNHNV and CDR2 YYDKDF (reference sequence). There are 13 residues in the CDR3. Trimming pared 3 bases from V and 0 bases from J, leaving 5 bases between. The CDR3 sequence is CATSSSMNTEAFF. Written as DNA, the CDR3 is TGTGCCACCAGCAGCAGCATGAACACTGAAGCTTTCTTT.

The rearrangement links TRBV30 to TRBJ2-2; 11 bases match TRBD2. CDR3 length: 17 amino acids. Trimming removed 2 bases from V and 6 bases from J; junction bases left unmatched: 11. CDR1 is GTSNPN, CDR2 SVGIG, per germline (reference sequence). Written as DNA, the CDR3 is TGTGCCTGGAGTTACAGACTAGCGGGGAATCGGTCCGGGGAGCTGTTTTTT. This translates into CAWSYRLAGNRSGELFF.

The V and J genes are TRBV11-3 and TRBJ1-6, with no clear D. The CDR3 length is 16 residues. V was clipped by 5 bases and J by 1 base, with 12 bases between them. CDR1 and CDR2 (germline): SGHNT, YENEEA. This CDR3 is CASSDHRTSYNSPLHF. The CDR3 nucleotides are TGTGCCAGCAGCGACCACCGGACGTCCTATAATTCACCCCTCCACTTT.

The chain carries TRBV28 and TRBJ2-2, with 7 bases that match TRBD2. This CDR3 has 15 amino acids. J lost 2 bases, V lost 8 bases, and 8 bases had no gene match. Germline V gene data show CDR1 as MDHEN and CDR2 as SYDVKM. The CDR3 DNA reads as TGTGCCAGCGGCGGGGGACGGTTAAACACCGGGGAGCTGTTTTTT. This gives the protein CASGGGRLNTGELFF.